Following are 4 T cell receptor beta chains from one sample sequenced in a study of shared clonotypes between healthy human individuals. This table comes from immunoSEQ multiplex PCR, and its TCRdb copy is limited to in-frame clones, with some not included. Among roughly 2 million clones listed, about 94% were seen once. Sequencing used naive CD4+ T cells sorted from blood. Specified subset: CD45RA+ positively selected. All receptors come from a man aged 18 to 30 in good health.

This chain connects TRBV25-1 to TRBJ1-5, with a weak D call TRBD1 (6 bases). Trimming shortened V by 4 bases and J by 2 bases, and 15 bases separated the two germline ends. Per germline, CDR1 MGHDK and CDR2 SYGVNS. This CDR3 region has 16 residues. CDR3 DNA: TGTGCCAGCAGTGGAGGGGGTTGGAAGGGCAATCAGCCCCAGCATTTT. This gives the protein CASSGGGWKGNQPQHF. Complete variable domain (other parts from reference TRBV25-1 and TRBJ1-5): EADIYQTPRYLVIGTGKKITLECSQTMGHDKMYWYQQDPGMELHLIHYSYGVNSTEKGDLSSESTVSRIRTEHFPLTLESARPSHTSQYLCASSGGGWKGNQPQHFGDGTRLSIL.

The J gene is TRBJ2-7, the V gene TRBV5-1; D uncertain. Per germline, CDR1 SGHRS and CDR2 YFSETQ. Trimming shortened V by 3 bases and J by 1 base, and 11 bases separated the two germline ends. This CDR3 has 14 amino acids. The CDR3 region is CASSYREFSYEQYF. DNA for the CDR3: TGCGCCAGCAGCTACAGAGAATTTTCCTACGAGCAGTACTTC. Variable domain in full (rest from reference TRBV5-1 and TRBJ2-7): KAGVTQTPRYLIKTRGQQVTLSCSPISGHRSVSWYQQTPGQGLQFLFEYFSETQRNKGNFPGRFSGRQFSNSRSEMNVSTLELGDSALYLCASSYREFSYEQYFGPGTRLTVT.

As for this clone: Other DNA variants within this sample encode the same CDR3. The chain is built from TRBV18 and TRBJ2-7, with 8 bases matching TRBD2. The CDR3 loop spans 14 amino acids. Germline CDR1 is KGHSH and CDR2 is LQKENI. V shed 6 bases, J shed 4 bases, and the junction held 8 bases outside the gene matches. CDR3 sequence (DNA): TGTGCCAGCTCTCCAACAAGCGGGAGTTACGAGCAGTACTTC. The encoded protein is CASSPTSGSYEQYF.

The rearrangement joins TRBV5-3 to TRBJ2-3, with unresolved D. TRBV5-3 is marked as an open reading frame, function uncertain. The CDR3 contains 12 residues. V shed 0 bases and J shed 3 bases, with 2 bases lying between them. CDR3 nucleotides: TGTGCCAGAAGCTTGGCAACAGATACGCAGTATTTT. Its protein product is CARSLATDTQYF.